The source of this T cell receptor (beta chain) is a study of CD8+ T cells in alopecia areata. Overall study: Oral tofacitinib (5 to 10 mg twice daily) was administered to treated patients.

This clone has only a few counts. Its antigen is still unknown. TCR sequencing used cDNA made by reverse transcription of extracted RNA. TCRdb's table, derived via immunoSEQ multiplex PCR, lists solely in-frame clones and lacks some. The sample holds approximately 220,000 clones, around two fifths seen once. As to treatment: oral pan-JAK inhibitor, 5-10 mg twice daily. Alopecia areata patients provided lesional scalp punch biopsies and peripheral blood. Germline V lookup: CDR1 GTSNPN, CDR2 SVGIG (reference sequence). This CDR3 has 12 amino acids. V gave up 0 bases and J gave up 9 bases, with 11 bases separating them. Notes on the study in general: Lesional scalp, especially alopecia totalis/universalis, showed higher clonality than normal scalp. Association of baseline CD8+ expansion with response is uncertain owing to one nonresponder.

Sequences were derived from CD4+ T cells sorted from blood, sampled between weeks 30 and 35, from a patient treated with tofacitinib. The chain joins TRBV30 to TRBJ2-5, with a weak D call TRBD2 (5 bases). The source of this sequence is a human donor with alopecia areata. The CDR3 here is CAWSVAIGAQYF. CDR3 DNA sequence: TGTGCCTGGAGTGTCGCTATCGGGGCCCAGTACTTC.